What follows are 12 T cell receptor beta chains derived from one specimen sequenced in a study of T cell repertoires in cytomegalovirus infection. One entry per CDR3 protein results from TCRdb running MiXCR on the reads. The sample holds about 770,000 distinct CDR3 sequences, approximately 32% seen once. These receptors' targets are unknown. Sample: cultured CD8+ T cells from PBMCs, taken from culture after CMV antigen stimulation. The receptors stem from a human donor in good health (CMV status not recorded). Some clones in this sample may be carry-over from other donors' samples.

The genes are TRBV28 and TRBJ2-2; D is unclear. The CDR3 totals 13 residues. Germline V CDR1 and CDR2: MDHEN, SYDVKM. Trimming cost V 6 bases and J 6 bases, with 11 bases left between them. CDR3 region: CASRLGLAGELFF. The CDR3 DNA reads as TGTGCCAGCAGATTGGGTCTAGCCGGGGAGCTGTTTTTT.

There are many counts of this clonotype. The rearrangement uses TRBV7-8 and TRBJ1-1; 7 nucleotides line up with TRBD1. Trimming at V came to 3 bases and at J to 0 bases, leaving 7 bases not matched to a gene. Germline CDR1 is SGHVS and CDR2 is FQNEAQ. The CDR3 loop spans 16 amino acids. The chain's CDR3 is CASSFSWGQMNTEAFF. In nucleotides, the CDR3 is TGTGCCAGCAGCTTTAGTTGGGGACAGATGAACACTGAAGCTTTCTTT.

This clonotype has only a few counts. This chain uses TRBV4-1 with TRBJ2-7, with TRBD2 matching over 8 bases. Germline V gene lookup returns CDR1 MGHRA and CDR2 YSYEKL. The CDR3 extends over 16 amino acids. The J segment lost 6 bases and the V segment lost 0 bases, leaving 10 bases of the junction unmatched. CDR3 sequence (DNA): TGCGCCAGCAGCCAAGAAATAGCAGCGGGGGCGGCCGAGCAGTACTTC. Translation gives CASSQEIAAGAAEQYF.

In its sample, this clonotype was seen a few times. CDR3 in amino acids: CASSLRRSEQYF. The CDR3 DNA reads TGTGCCAGCAGCTTAAGGAGGTCCGAGCAGTACTTC. The V and J genes are TRBV7-6 and TRBJ2-7, with D perhaps matching TRBD2 (5 bases). The germline V gene encodes CDR1 SGHVS and CDR2 FNYEAQ. Trimming left V 2 bases short and J 6 bases short, with 8 bases between. CDR3 size: 12 residues.

This chain joins TRBV20-1 and TRBJ2-7; no reliable D call. Germline V CDR1 and CDR2: DFQATT, SNEGSKA (reference sequence). V lost 0 bases, J lost 3 bases, and 12 bases lay in between. This CDR3 has 14 amino acids. CDR3 sequence reads: CSARDRQRNYEQYF. The CDR3 DNA follows: TGCAGTGCTAGAGATCGGCAGCGCAACTACGAGCAGTACTTC.

V and J are TRBV4-3 and TRBJ2-6; D possibly corresponds to TRBD2 (5 bases). This CDR3 is 16 amino acids long. CDR1 is LGHNA and CDR2 is YSLEER in the germline V gene. V was shortened by 5 bases and J by 2 bases, with 13 bases between the two germline ends. The CDR3 sequence is CASSTIGRTGANVLTF. For the CDR3, the DNA is TGCGCCAGCAGCACAATAGGGAGAACTGGGGCCAACGTCCTGACTTTC.

The chain links TRBV5-1 to TRBJ2-3; D call uncertain. V was pared by 0 bases and J by 0 bases, with 5 bases between. CDR3 length: 14 amino acids. Germline CDR1 reads SGHRS; CDR2 reads YFSETQ. The CDR3 nucleotides are TGCGCCAGCAGCTTGGCTTACAGCACAGATACGCAGTATTTT. It encodes CASSLAYSTDTQYF.

This clonotype appeared a few times. This chain connects TRBV2 to TRBJ1-1, with D perhaps TRBD1 (6 bases). V was trimmed by 4 bases and J by 4 bases, leaving 22 bases between them. CDR1 is SNHLY and CDR2 is FYNNEI in the germline V gene. The CDR3 spans 17 residues. DNA for the CDR3: TGTGCCAGCAGTGGACGTGAAGCAGGGGCGATGAGCACTGAAGCTTTCTTT. It specifies CASSGREAGAMSTEAFF.

This chain uses TRBV27 with TRBJ1-1; 7 nucleotides line up with TRBD1. Germline lookup yields CDR1 MNHEY and CDR2 SMNVEV (reference sequence). This CDR3 has 13 residues. The J segment lost 8 bases and the V segment lost 5 bases, leaving 8 bases of the junction unmatched. This CDR3 reads CASSPRDSLEAFF. Written as DNA, the CDR3 is TGTGCCAGCAGTCCCCGGGACAGCCTCGAAGCTTTCTTT.

This chain connects TRBV27 to TRBJ1-4, with 8 bases identical to TRBD1. The V gene's germline CDR1 is MNHEY and CDR2 SMNVEV (reference sequence). V dropped 4 bases and J dropped 0; count of bases not matched to a gene: 13. The CDR3 is made up of 19 amino acids. Written as DNA, the CDR3 is TGTGCCAGCAGTTCAACCGGGACAGGCCTAGTTGCAACTAATGAAAAACTGTTTTTT. Protein product: CASSSTGTGLVATNEKLFF.

The genes are TRBV28 and TRBJ1-2, with D possibly being TRBD1 (5 bases). The CDR3 has 15 amino acids. Germline V lookup: CDR1 MDHEN, CDR2 SYDVKM. The V end lost 7 bases, the J end lost 0 bases, and 15 bases lay between the germline ends. CDR3 sequence: CASIYLQGTNYGYTF. The CDR3 bases are TGTGCCAGCATCTACCTCCAGGGAACTAACTATGGCTACACCTTC.

This clonotype is a singleton in its sample. The chain recombines TRBV5-5 with TRBJ2-4; the D is unclear. CDR1 and CDR2 (germline): SGHKS, YYEKEE (reference sequence). V shed 0 bases and J shed 7 bases, with 8 bases lying between them. The CDR3 runs 13 residues. CDR3 sequence: CASSLVVGNIQYF. The DNA for the CDR3 is TGTGCCAGCAGCTTGGTAGTTGGGAACATTCAGTACTTC.